This T cell receptor (beta chain) was obtained from a study of T cell changes during pregnancy in multiple sclerosis (dated by TCRdb to the late 2010s). General notes on the study: The study examined how the T cell repertoire changed over the course of pregnancy in women with multiple sclerosis.

From a lookup of the germline V gene, CDR1 and CDR2 are MDHEN and SYDVKM. V drops 6 bases and J drops 1 base, leaving 13 bases in between. Including the terminal cysteine and phenylalanine, the CDR3 comprises 16 residues. CDR3 DNA is the only sequence kept; it has 48 bases, read in frame from the first base. With regard to this clone: Its cognate antigen has yet to be identified. No qualities accompany the bases; no much larger clone lies one base away.

To prepare the library, the immunoSEQ multiplex PCR assay was applied. Sourced from immuneACCESS, this table was stored by TCRdb with only in-frame sequences that have V and J called. A share of the clones is absent; for the studies checked, an unresolved V gene accounts for under half, and the remainder has no known explanation. This sample is represented by some 60,000 clones; around 95% of them were singletons. The ten top clones hold approximately 0.36% of the sample. The TCR was taken from a female donor with multiple sclerosis, enrolled in a pregnancy study. This specimen was CD4+ T cells from peripheral blood mononuclear cells, taken before pregnancy. The chain is made from TRBV28 and TRBJ2-6, with a tentative D gene TRBD2 over 6 matching bases. The CDR3 has the sequence CASRGSEGSGANVLTF. The bases read TGTGCCAGCAGGGGTTCGGAGGGTTCTGGGGCCAACGTCCTGACTTTC. With all but the CDR3 taken from the reference TRBV28 and TRBJ2-6 genes, the full variable domain is: DVKVTQSSRYLVKRTGEKVFLECVQDMDHENMFWYRQDPGLGLRLIYFSYDVKMKEKGDIPEGYSVSREKKERFSLILESASTNQTSMYLCASRGSEGSGANVLTFGAGSRLTVL.